This entry lists 28 T cell receptor beta chains sequenced from one sample in a study of STAT3 mutations in large granular lymphocyte leukemia. Their target antigens are unknown. Study results and caveats: In T-cell large granular lymphocyte leukemia, about half of patients showed multiple immunodominant subclonotypes.

The method was immunoSEQ multiplex PCR; TCRdb's version includes in-frame clones alone and lacks a portion of them. The sample has under 2,500 clones, 66% seen once. Source material: peripheral blood mononuclear cells. The origin of the receptors is a woman between 50 and 59 years old with T-cell large granular lymphocyte leukemia. Some clones in this sample may be carry-over from other donors' samples.

The chain uses TRBV30 and TRBJ2-7, with D perhaps TRBD2 (6 bases). V gave up 0 bases and J gave up 4 bases, with 13 bases separating them. The CDR3 loop spans 14 amino acids. CDR1 is GTSNPN and CDR2 is SVGIG in the germline V gene (reference sequence). The DNA for the CDR3 is TGTGCCTGGAGTGTTTGGGGGGACGGGTACGAGCAGTACTTC. Protein sequence: CAWSVWGDGYEQYF.

This clone was recorded once. The gene calls are TRBV19 and TRBJ1-5, with 8 bases that match TRBD1. The CDR3 length is 17 residues. J was trimmed by 3 bases and V by 3 bases; bases with no gene match: 10. Germline lookup yields CDR1 LNHDA and CDR2 SQIVND (reference sequence). CDR3 amino acids: CASSIRPGQDLNQPQHF. The CDR3 nucleotides are TGTGCCAGTAGTATCCGTCCGGGACAGGATCTCAATCAGCCCCAGCATTTT.

This clone came up a few times. V and J are TRBV6-1 and TRBJ1-5; D is possibly TRBD1 (5 bases). Germline values: CDR1 MNHNS, CDR2 SASEGT. With 10 bases removed from V and 4 bases from J, the gap between germline ends came to 14 bases. The CDR3 contains 13 residues. For the CDR3, the DNA is TGTGCCACCCGGGGGGTCACTAATCAGCCCCAGCATTTT. Its translation is CATRGVTNQPQHF.

V usage is TRBV6-5 and J usage is TRBJ1-2; 9 bases are shared with TRBD1. The J segment lost 8 bases and the V segment lost 5 bases, leaving 3 bases of the junction unmatched. This CDR3 region has 12 residues. Germline V gene sequence: CDR1 MNHEY, CDR2 SVGAGI. DNA for the CDR3: TGTGCCAGCAGTACAGGGGGCCGGGGCTACACCTTC. Amino acid sequence: CASSTGGRGYTF.

V gene TRBV7-9 combines with J gene TRBJ1-2, with D possibly being TRBD1 (5 bases). V was cut by 1 base and J by 8 bases, with 11 bases left in between. The CDR3 loop spans 13 amino acids. Germline loops: CDR1 SEHNR, CDR2 FQNEAQ (reference sequence). CDR3 amino acids: CASSLDSHRGYTF. The CDR3 DNA sequence: TGTGCCAGCAGCTTAGACAGCCACAGGGGCTACACCTTC.

The rearrangement links TRBV6-5 to TRBJ1-5; D gene uncertain. CDR3 length equals 15 residues. V lost 0 bases and J lost 6, with 12 bases in between. Germline V CDR1 and CDR2: MNHEY, SVGAGI. The CDR3 here is CASSYSRRSGQPQHF. CDR3 bases: TGTGCCAGCAGTTACTCGAGAAGGTCGGGTCAGCCCCAGCATTTT.

The rearrangement joins TRBV18 to TRBJ2-7, with unresolved D. The CDR3 is made up of 13 amino acids. The V end lost 3 bases, the J end lost 2 bases, and 8 bases lay between the germline ends. Germline V gene sequence: CDR1 KGHSH, CDR2 LQKENI. The CDR3 reads CASSPSGPYEQYF. The CDR3 nucleotides read TGTGCCAGCTCACCTTCCGGGCCCTACGAGCAGTACTTC.

V and J are TRBV18 and TRBJ1-5; a weak D match, TRBD1 (5 bases). Germline V gene lookup returns CDR1 KGHSH and CDR2 LQKENI. The CDR3 extends over 13 amino acids. V dropped 3 bases and J dropped 5 bases, with 8 bases sitting between them. The CDR3 region is CASSPVGDQPQHF. The CDR3 DNA reads as TGTGCCAGCTCACCCGTGGGGGATCAGCCCCAGCATTTT.

The gene calls are TRBV18 and TRBJ2-1; TRBD2 matches 13 bases. Per germline, CDR1 KGHSH and CDR2 LQKENI. J lost 3 bases, V lost 8 bases, and 7 bases had no gene match. The CDR3 is made up of 16 amino acids. CDR3: CASGRTSGSDYNEQFF. The CDR3 bases are TGTGCCAGCGGACGGACTAGCGGGAGCGACTACAATGAGCAGTTCTTC.

Worth noting for this clone: The junction differs from germline at one of its ends, possibly a read error. The chain is built from TRBV5-1 and TRBJ2-7, with D uncertain. CDR3 length: 13 residues. CDR1 SGHRS and CDR2 YFSETQ come from the germline V gene. The chain's CDR3 is CASRLGTPYEQYF. The CDR3 nucleotides read TGCGCCAGCAGATTGGGCACCCCGTACGAGCAGTACTTC.

The chain recombines TRBV30 with TRBJ2-1; tentatively, D is TRBD1 or TRBD2 (7 bases each). The germline gives CDR1 GTSNPN, CDR2 SVGIG (reference sequence). Trimming removed 5 bases from V and 3 bases from J, with 20 bases in between. This CDR3 contains 16 residues. In DNA, the CDR3 is TGTGCCTGGGCCCCGATCGGGGGGACAGTCTACAATGAGCAGTTCTTC. Translation gives CAWAPIGGTVYNEQFF.

The chain recombines TRBV5-1 with TRBJ2-1; a possible D gene is TRBD2 (6 bases). The CDR3 consists of 16 residues. Germline values: CDR1 SGHRS, CDR2 YFSETQ. V lost 0 bases to trimming and J lost 3 bases, with 13 bases between them. CDR3 loop: CASSLEGRPLYNEQFF. The CDR3 DNA reads TGCGCCAGCAGCTTGGAAGGGAGGCCCCTCTACAATGAGCAGTTCTTC.

The chain couples TRBV5-1 to TRBJ1-2, with D possibly matching TRBD1 (5 bases). Germline lookup yields CDR1 SGHRS and CDR2 YFSETQ. V shed 4 bases and J shed 9 bases, with 22 bases lying between them. The CDR3 runs 15 residues. CDR3 residues: CASSLDLGRAKRYTF. The CDR3 nucleotides read TGCGCCAGCAGCCTAGACCTGGGGCGAGCGAAGCGCTACACCTTC.

This clone was recorded once. The CDR3 loop reads CAWKEGQFF. The CDR3, as DNA: TGTGCCTGGAAGGAAGGGCAGTTCTTC. This chain connects TRBV30 to TRBJ2-1, with D unresolved. Germline CDR1 is GTSNPN and CDR2 is SVGIG (reference sequence). This CDR3 is built from 9 residues. Trimming took off 4 bases at V and 12 bases at J, with 7 bases between the two ends.

The chain couples TRBV7-9 to TRBJ2-7; 10 nucleotides agree with TRBD1. Unmatched junction bases numbered 7, after V lost 3 bases and J lost 2 bases. The V gene's germline CDR1 is SEHNR and CDR2 FQNEAQ (reference sequence). CDR3 length equals 16 residues. The DNA of the CDR3 is TGTGCCAGCAGCTTCTCTCCGGGACAGGGGCCCTACGAGCAGTACTTC. This translates into CASSFSPGQGPYEQYF.

The rearrangement uses TRBV6-5 and TRBJ1-2; TRBD1 might be the D (5 bases). The CDR3 covers 16 residues. The ends were cut back, 0 bases at V and 0 bases at J, with 11 bases in the middle. Germline CDR1 reads MNHEY; CDR2 reads SVGAGI. Here the CDR3 reads CASSYSGGGANYGYTF. The CDR3 DNA follows: TGTGCCAGCAGTTACTCGGGGGGAGGTGCTAACTATGGCTACACCTTC.

This clone is a singleton in its sample. V gene TRBV5-1 combines with J gene TRBJ2-5; D remains ambiguous. The CDR3 covers 16 residues. V was clipped by 0 bases and J by 1 base, with 13 bases between them. Germline V gene data show CDR1 as SGHRS and CDR2 as YFSETQ. CDR3 nucleotide sequence: TGCGCCAGCAGCTTGGCAGGCGGCAGGAGCCAAGAGACCCAGTACTTC. This codes for CASSLAGGRSQETQYF.

The rearrangement joins TRBV29-1 to TRBJ1-1; D unresolved. Germline V gene data show CDR1 as SQVTM and CDR2 as ANQGSEA. With 5 bases removed from V and 7 bases from J, the gap between germline ends came to 8 bases. The CDR3 has 10 residues. The CDR3 DNA sequence: TGCAGCGTTCGACGGATTGAAGCTTTCTTT. Its protein is CSVRRIEAFF. Based on the CDR3 plus reference TRBV29-1 and TRBJ1-1, the full variable domain is SAVISQKPSRDICQRGTSLTIQCQVDSQVTMMFWYRQQPGQSLTLIATANQGSEATYESGFVIDKFPISRPNLTFSTLTVSNMSPEDSSIYLCSVRRIEAFFGQGTRLTVV.

CDR3 nucleotides: TGTGCCTGGAGCCGGGACAGACCTCGTGGCTACACCTTC. This codes for CAWSRDRPRGYTF. The J gene is TRBJ1-2, the V gene TRBV30; 7 nucleotides align to TRBD1. The CDR3 has 13 amino acids. Germline V gene data show CDR1 as GTSNPN and CDR2 as SVGIG (reference sequence). Trimming at V came to 3 bases and at J to 7 bases, leaving 8 bases not matched to a gene. Full variable domain (remainder filled in from reference TRBV30 and TRBJ1-2): SQTIHQWPATLVQPVGSPLSLECTVEGTSNPNLYWYRQAAGRGLQLLFYSVGIGQISSEVPQNLSASRPQDRQFILSSKKLLLSDSGFYLCAWSRDRPRGYTFGSGTRLTVV.

This clone occurred a few times. This rearrangement joins TRBV6-6 to TRBJ2-3; D uncertain. V lost 4 bases and J 2 bases, leaving 7 bases between the germline ends. Germline-derived CDR1 and CDR2 are MNHNY and SVGAGI (reference sequence). There are 13 residues in the CDR3. The CDR3 region has the DNA TGTGCCAGCAGTTGGGCGCTCACAGATACGCAGTATTTT. It is translated as CASSWALTDTQYF.

The V call is TRBV18, the J call TRBJ1-1; D unclear. Germline V gives CDR1 KGHSH, CDR2 LQKENI. V was shortened by 4 bases and J by 7 bases, with 13 bases between the two germline ends. This CDR3 has 13 amino acids. The CDR3 bases are TGTGCCAGCTCACTAAGGTCCCCTAATGAAGCTTTCTTT. Translation: CASSLRSPNEAFF.

This clone was recorded once. The chain is built from TRBV7-9 and TRBJ2-3; 10 bases line up with TRBD2. In germline, CDR1 is SEHNR, CDR2 FQNEAQ (reference sequence). J lost 5 bases, V lost 6 bases, and 11 bases had no gene match. The CDR3 contains 16 residues. The CDR3 region is CASSRGLAGARDTQYF. The CDR3 bases are TGTGCCAGCAGTCGGGGTCTAGCGGGAGCAAGAGATACGCAGTATTTT.

This clone was counted a few times. The chain carries TRBV30 and TRBJ1-2, with D tentatively TRBD1 (6 bases). Trimming took 6 bases from V and 4 from J, leaving 12 bases between them. Looked up from germline, CDR1 is GTSNPN and CDR2 is SVGIG (reference sequence). This CDR3 is 12 amino acids long. The CDR3: CACQTGRYGYTF. In nucleotides, the CDR3 is TGTGCCTGCCAGACAGGACGCTATGGCTACACCTTC.

The V call is TRBV7-8, the J call TRBJ2-7, with 7 bases identical to TRBD1. Germline V gene lookup returns CDR1 SGHVS and CDR2 FQNEAQ. V lost 5 bases, J lost 5 bases, and 9 bases stayed unmatched. This CDR3 has 14 amino acids. DNA of the CDR3: TGTGCCAGCAGCCAGACAGGGATCGTGAACGAGCAGTACTTC. Residues: CASSQTGIVNEQYF.

This chain links TRBV18 with TRBJ1-2; TRBD1 is a possible D gene (5 bases). Germline lookup yields CDR1 KGHSH and CDR2 LQKENI. Trimming shortened V by 1 base and J by 2 bases, and 8 bases separated the two germline ends. The CDR3 is made up of 14 amino acids. The CDR3 nucleotides are TGTGCCAGCTCACCACTCGACAGAAACTATGGCTACACCTTC. This gives the protein CASSPLDRNYGYTF. Full variable domain (rest looked up from reference TRBV18 and TRBJ1-2): NAGVMQNPRHLVRRRGQEARLRCSPMKGHSHVYWYRQLPEEGLKFMVYLQKENIIDESGMPKERFSAEFPKEGPSILRIQQVVRGDSAAYFCASSPLDRNYGYTFGSGTRLTVV.

The chain employs TRBV12-5 and TRBJ2-7, with 9 bases aligning to TRBD1. This CDR3 comprises 13 residues. Germline assignment: CDR1 LGHNT and CDR2 FRNRAP. The V and J ends lost 10 bases and 3 bases, in that order; junction bases with no gene match: 7. The CDR3 loop is CATSRTGDYEQYF. Written as DNA, the CDR3 is TGTGCTACCTCCCGGACAGGGGACTACGAGCAGTACTTC.

This chain links TRBV29-1 with TRBJ1-2; 8 bases align to TRBD1. The CDR3 spans 12 residues. V shed 6 bases and J 4 bases; nucleotides not matched to a gene: 4. The germline V gene encodes CDR1 SQVTM and CDR2 ANQGSEA. The CDR3 coding sequence is TGCAGCGTCGGACAGGGTGTCTATGGCTACACCTTC. It translates to CSVGQGVYGYTF.

The chain has TRBV5-1 and TRBJ1-1; possibly TRBD1 for D (6 bases). There are 17 residues in the CDR3. Looked up from germline, CDR1 is SGHRS and CDR2 is YFSETQ. Between the trimmed V and J ends, which lost 3 bases and 0 bases, there was a span of 18 bases. CDR3 residues: CASSYRSRTAMNTEAFF. CDR3 in DNA: TGCGCCAGCAGCTACCGCTCTAGGACAGCCATGAACACTGAAGCTTTCTTT.